A selection of T cell receptor beta chains follows, all from one sample in a study of regulatory T cells in long-lasting Graves disease. MiXCR, run by TCRdb on the multiplex PCR reads, gives a single entry per CDR3 protein. The data show hundreds of thousands of distinct CDR3 sequences, about 15% seen once. This sample also appeared in a second study, on T cells in Graves' hyperthyroidism and ophthalmopathy.

The sequencing used peripheral blood mononuclear cells (PBMCs), collected at new diagnosis, from a patient treated with antithyroid drugs. Receptors were obtained from a woman aged 25 to 39 with Graves disease. Each CDR3 is given with its conserved first and last residue. D genes are given only for firm matches. Some rows have no size entry. The others give once, few or many, or a class for an expanded clone.

abundance	v_gene	j_gene	d_gene	CDR3nt	CDR3aa
few	TRBV5-1	TRBJ2-7	.	TGCGCCAGCAGCTTGGCCGGACGGGGCTCCGAGCAGTACTTC	CASSLAGRGSEQYF
.	TRBV30	TRBJ1-6	.	TGTGCCTGCCAACCCCTCGGGACTGGGGAGTCACCCCTCCACTTT	CACQPLGTGESPLHF
few	TRBV28	TRBJ1-1	.	TGTGCCAGTTACCCCCTTCGGGGGCAGAACACTGAAGCTTTCTTT	CASYPLRGQNTEAFF
.	TRBV20-1	TRBJ2-4	.	TGCAGTGCTAGAGAGAGCCAAAACATTCAGTACTTC	CSARESQNIQYF
many	TRBV7-2	TRBJ2-3	TRBD2	TGTGCCAGCAGCCCGACCCCGGGACTACAGCAGTATTTT	CASSPTPGLQQYF
.	TRBV2	TRBJ1-4	TRBD1	TGTGCCAGCAGTGAAACCTATAGGGGGCCGTGGGAAAAACTGTTTTTT	CASSETYRGPWEKLFF
many	TRBV7-2	TRBJ2-1	TRBD2	TGTGCCAGCAGCTCCCGCTGGACTGAGGGGAGGGATGAGCAGTTCTTC	CASSSRWTEGRDEQFF
.	TRBV5-1	TRBJ2-4	TRBD2	TGCGCCAGCAGCCCATTAGGACTAGCGGGAGCAAACATTCAGTACTTC	CASSPLGLAGANIQYF
.	TRBV5-1	TRBJ2-1	TRBD2	TGTGCCAGCAGCTCCGGGACTAGCGGGATGGGGCGGAAGTTCTTC	CASSSGTSGMGRKFF
few	TRBV9	TRBJ1-3	.	TGTGCCAGCAGCGTTTCCGTGGATGTCTCTGGAAACACCATATATTTT	CASSVSVDVSGNTIYF
many	TRBV20-1	TRBJ1-6	.	TGCAGTGCAGCCAGACAGCACGGCAACTCACCCCTCCACTTT	CSAARQHGNSPLHF
.	TRBV6-5	TRBJ2-7	.	TGTGCCAGCAGTTCACAACAGGGTACCGCCTACGAGCAGTACTTC	CASSSQQGTAYEQYF
few	TRBV7-9	TRBJ2-2	TRBD2	TGTGCCAGCAGCTTAATCCTAGCGGGAGATGCCGGGGAGCTGTTTTTT	CASSLILAGDAGELFF
many	TRBV7-9	TRBJ2-7	TRBD1	TGTGCCAGCAGCTTGATCACAGGGGCGCAGCAGTACTTC	CASSLITGAQQYF
few	TRBV6-1	TRBJ2-3	.	TGTGCCAGCTTGTCGGGGAGTTCTGATACGCAGTATTTT	CASLSGSSDTQYF
.	TRBV6-1	TRBJ1-4	.	TGTGCCAGCAGTGGGCGGGGGGTGGGAGAAAAACTGTTTTTT	CASSGRGVGEKLFF
few	TRBV12-3/TRBV12-4	TRBJ2-6	.	TGTGCCAGCAGAACTGGGAAGGGGGCCAACGTCCTGACTTTC	CASRTGKGANVLTF
many	TRBV15	TRBJ1-2	TRBD1	TGTGCCACCAGCGGAGACAGGGGACGCTATGGCTACACCTTC	CATSGDRGRYGYTF
.	TRBV6-1	TRBJ2-3	.	TGTGCCAGCTCGGGAGCGGGCACAGATACGCAGTATTTT	CASSGAGTDTQYF
many	TRBV2	TRBJ1-2	.	TGTGCCAGCATAGGTGCCGGGGCCCGAGGGGGAGGCTACACCTTC	CASIGAGARGGGYTF
many	TRBV12-3/TRBV12-4	TRBJ2-5	.	TGTGCCAGCAGCCCTAACAGGGGAGGATCGGAGACCCAGTACTTC	CASSPNRGGSETQYF
few	TRBV6-5	TRBJ1-2	.	TGTGCCAGCAGTTACTCCGGGGGTTGGTATGGCTACACCTTC	CASSYSGGWYGYTF
once	TRBV6-9	TRBJ1-6	TRBD1	TGTGCCAGCAGTTACTCAGGTTCAGGGGGCGCCGCTAATTCACCCCTCCACTTT	CASSYSGSGGAANSPLHF
.	TRBV27	TRBJ2-7	.	TGTGCCAGCAGTTTTTCCAACAAGTACGAGCAGTACTTC	CASSFSNKYEQYF
.	TRBV19	TRBJ2-1	TRBD2	TGTGCCAGTAGTATAGGACTAGCGGAGGCCGGTTCCTACAATGAGCAGTTCTTC	CASSIGLAEAGSYNEQFF
.	TRBV28	TRBJ1-5	.	TGTGCCAGCAGTTTAAGTCGACTCGATCAGCCCCAGCATTTT	CASSLSRLDQPQHF
once	TRBV6-2/TRBV6-3	TRBJ2-3	TRBD2	TGTGCCAGCAGTTACTCGACCCGCGGGGGATTGGCCACAAATACGCAGTATTTT	CASSYSTRGGLATNTQYF
few	TRBV15	TRBJ1-1	TRBD1	TGTGCCACCAGCAGAGGGTCCGCAGGGGGGAACACTGAAGCTTTCTTT	CATSRGSAGGNTEAFF
.	TRBV19	TRBJ1-1	.	TGTGCCAGTAGAATCGGCTACACTGAAGCTTTCTTT	CASRIGYTEAFF
.	TRBV20-1	TRBJ2-5	TRBD2	TGCAGTGCTAAGGCTAGCGGGAGGGCCAGGGGCCATATGGAAGAGACCCAGTACTTC	CSAKASGRARGHMEETQYF
many	TRBV11-3	TRBJ2-3	TRBD2	TGTGCCAGCTGTGCGGGAGAAGGGAACACAGATACGCAGTATTTT	CASCAGEGNTDTQYF
few	TRBV18	TRBJ2-4	.	TGTGCCAGCTCACCACTGGTAGGGGGAAACATTCAGTACTTC	CASSPLVGGNIQYF
.	TRBV18	TRBJ2-7	TRBD1	TGTGCCAGCTCACCGGGACAGGGGGTCTCCTACGAGCAGTACTTC	CASSPGQGVSYEQYF
.	TRBV28	TRBJ1-4	TRBD1	TGTGCCAACAGTGAAAAGACAGGGGCAGGGTTAGGAGCGGGTAATGAAAAACTGTTTTTT	CANSEKTGAGLGAGNEKLFF
few	TRBV18	TRBJ1-6	.	TGTGCCAGCTCACCCCTGGAGGCGGTTGGATCACCCCTCCACTTT	CASSPLEAVGSPLHF
many	TRBV20-1	TRBJ2-7	.	TGCAGTGCTAGAAAGTTAACGGGGCCATTCGAGCAGTACTTC	CSARKLTGPFEQYF
few	TRBV7-3	TRBJ1-2	.	TGTGCCAGCAGCGACTACAATAACTATGGCTACACCTTC	CASSDYNNYGYTF